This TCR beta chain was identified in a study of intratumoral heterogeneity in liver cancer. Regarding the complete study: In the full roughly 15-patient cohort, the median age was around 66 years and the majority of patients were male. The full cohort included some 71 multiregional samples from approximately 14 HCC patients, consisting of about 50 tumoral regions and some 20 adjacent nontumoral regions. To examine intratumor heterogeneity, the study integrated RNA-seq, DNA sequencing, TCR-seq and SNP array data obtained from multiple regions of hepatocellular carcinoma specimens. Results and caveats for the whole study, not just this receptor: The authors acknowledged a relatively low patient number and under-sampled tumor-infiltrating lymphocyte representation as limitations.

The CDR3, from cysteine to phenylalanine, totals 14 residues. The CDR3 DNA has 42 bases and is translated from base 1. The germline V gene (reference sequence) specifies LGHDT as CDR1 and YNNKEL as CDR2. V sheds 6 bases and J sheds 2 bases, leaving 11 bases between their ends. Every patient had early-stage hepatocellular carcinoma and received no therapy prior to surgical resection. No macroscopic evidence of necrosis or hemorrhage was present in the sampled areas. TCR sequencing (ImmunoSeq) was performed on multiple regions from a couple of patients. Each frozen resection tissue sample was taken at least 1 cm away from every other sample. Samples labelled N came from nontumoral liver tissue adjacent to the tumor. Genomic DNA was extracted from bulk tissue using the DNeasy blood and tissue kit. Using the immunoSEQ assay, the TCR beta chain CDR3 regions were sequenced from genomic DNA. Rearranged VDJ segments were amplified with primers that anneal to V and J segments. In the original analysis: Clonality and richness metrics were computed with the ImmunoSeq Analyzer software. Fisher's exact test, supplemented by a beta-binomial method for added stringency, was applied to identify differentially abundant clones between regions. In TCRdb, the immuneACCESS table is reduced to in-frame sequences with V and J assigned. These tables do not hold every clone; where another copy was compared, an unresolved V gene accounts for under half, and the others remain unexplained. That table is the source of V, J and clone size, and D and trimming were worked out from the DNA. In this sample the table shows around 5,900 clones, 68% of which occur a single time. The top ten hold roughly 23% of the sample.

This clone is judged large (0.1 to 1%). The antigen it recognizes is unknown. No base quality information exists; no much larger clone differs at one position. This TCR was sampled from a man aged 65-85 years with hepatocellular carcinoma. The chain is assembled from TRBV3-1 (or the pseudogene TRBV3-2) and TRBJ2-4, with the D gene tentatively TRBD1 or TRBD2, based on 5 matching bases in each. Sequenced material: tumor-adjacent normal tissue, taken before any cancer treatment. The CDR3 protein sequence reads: CASSPGPPKNIQYF. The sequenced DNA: TGTGCCAGCAGTCCGGGACCACCCAAAAACATTCAGTACTTC.